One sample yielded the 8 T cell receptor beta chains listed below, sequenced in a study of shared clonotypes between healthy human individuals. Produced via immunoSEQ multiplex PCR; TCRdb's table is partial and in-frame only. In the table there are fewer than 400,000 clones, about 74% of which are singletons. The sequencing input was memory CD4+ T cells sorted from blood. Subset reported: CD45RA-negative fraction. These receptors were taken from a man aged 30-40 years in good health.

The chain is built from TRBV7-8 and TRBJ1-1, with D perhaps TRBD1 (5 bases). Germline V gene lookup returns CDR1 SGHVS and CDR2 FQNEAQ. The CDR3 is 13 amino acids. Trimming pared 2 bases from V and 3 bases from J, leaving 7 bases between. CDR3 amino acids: CASSLSRDTEAFF. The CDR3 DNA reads TGTGCCAGCAGCTTAAGCAGGGACACTGAAGCTTTCTTT.

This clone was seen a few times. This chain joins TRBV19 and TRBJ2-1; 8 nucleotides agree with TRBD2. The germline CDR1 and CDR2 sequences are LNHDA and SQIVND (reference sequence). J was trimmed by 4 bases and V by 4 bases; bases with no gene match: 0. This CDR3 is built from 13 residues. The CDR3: CASSSGRYNEQFF. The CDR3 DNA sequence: TGTGCCAGTAGTAGCGGGAGGTACAATGAGCAGTTCTTC.

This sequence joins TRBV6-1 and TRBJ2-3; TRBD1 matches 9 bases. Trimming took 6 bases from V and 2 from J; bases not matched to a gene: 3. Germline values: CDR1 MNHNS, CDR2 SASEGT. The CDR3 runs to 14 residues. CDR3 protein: CASRQGAVTDTQYF. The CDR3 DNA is TGTGCCAGCAGACAGGGGGCAGTCACAGATACGCAGTATTTT.

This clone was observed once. Written as DNA, the CDR3 is TGTGCCGGGAGGACAGGGCGATTGGGCGGCTACACCTTC. The encoded protein is CAGRTGRLGGYTF. V gene TRBV28 combines with J gene TRBJ1-2, with 8 positions matching TRBD1. After removal of 11 bases from V and 8 bases from J, the junction contained 13 bases not matched to a gene. This CDR3 spans 13 amino acids. Germline assignment: CDR1 MDHEN and CDR2 SYDVKM.

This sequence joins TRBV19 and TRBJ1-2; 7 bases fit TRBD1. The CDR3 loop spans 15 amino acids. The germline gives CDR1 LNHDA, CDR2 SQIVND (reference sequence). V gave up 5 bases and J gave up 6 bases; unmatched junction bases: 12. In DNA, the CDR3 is TGTGCCAGTAGTTTTCGGGCGACAGGGTTGGATGGCTACACCTTC. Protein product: CASSFRATGLDGYTF.

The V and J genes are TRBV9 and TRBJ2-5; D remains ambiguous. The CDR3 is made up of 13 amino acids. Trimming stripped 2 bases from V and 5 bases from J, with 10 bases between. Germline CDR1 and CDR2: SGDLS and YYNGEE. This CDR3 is CASSVNVGETQYF. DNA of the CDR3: TGTGCCAGCAGCGTTAACGTTGGGGAGACCCAGTACTTC.

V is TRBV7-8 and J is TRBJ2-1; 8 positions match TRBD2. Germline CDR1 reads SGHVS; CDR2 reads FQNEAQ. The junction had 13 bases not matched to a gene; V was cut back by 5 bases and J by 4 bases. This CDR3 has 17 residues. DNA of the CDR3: TGTGCCAGCAGCCCTAGCCGACGGGAGGGCCTTTACAATGAGCAGTTCTTC. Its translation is CASSPSRREGLYNEQFF.

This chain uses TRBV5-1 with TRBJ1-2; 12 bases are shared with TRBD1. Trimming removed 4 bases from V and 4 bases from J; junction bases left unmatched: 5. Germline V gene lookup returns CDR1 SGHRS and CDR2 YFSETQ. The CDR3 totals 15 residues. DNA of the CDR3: TGCGCCAGCAGCCCCGGGACAGGGGGCAGCTATGGCTACACCTTC. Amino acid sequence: CASSPGTGGSYGYTF. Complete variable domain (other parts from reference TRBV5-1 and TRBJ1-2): KAGVTQTPRYLIKTRGQQVTLSCSPISGHRSVSWYQQTPGQGLQFLFEYFSETQRNKGNFPGRFSGRQFSNSRSEMNVSTLELGDSALYLCASSPGTGGSYGYTFGSGTRLTVV.